This TCR beta chain originates from a study of T cells after yellow fever vaccination. TCRdb recomputed calls from the 5' RACE reads with MiXCR, one row per CDR3 protein. The sample contains 200,000 to 250,000 distinct CDR3 sequences, roughly 7.2% of which appear only once. General study findings and limits: FACS-sorted repertoires could harbor abundant contaminating bulk-population clonotypes. Of the clonotypes, a small share occurred in both CD4 and CD8 compartments. In post-booster samples, most primary-vaccination clones reappeared (approximately 95% CD4, 88% CD8).

Trimming took off 5 bases at V and 4 bases at J, with 16 bases between the two ends. CDR1 is SGHRS, CDR2 YFSETQ, per germline. The CDR3 extends over 14 amino acids. This clonotype appeared many times. Its antigen is as yet unknown. The material sequenced was CD4+ T cells sorted from PBMCs, taken 15 days after the yellow fever booster vaccination. The chain combines TRBV5-1 with TRBJ2-7; D perhaps matches TRBD2 (7 bases). The source of this sequence is a man under 40 who received the YFV17D yellow fever vaccine. The CDR3 is CASRIAGAEYEQYF. The CDR3 DNA sequence: TGCGCCAGCAGGATTGCGGGGGCCGAATACGAGCAGTACTTC.